Sequencing of this T cell receptor (beta chain) was carried out in a study of cytotoxic CD8 clonotypes in ibrutinib-treated CLL. TCRdb keeps only in-frame clones here, not all; method: immunoSEQ multiplex PCR. The table includes about 300,000 clones, approximately 79% detected once. V lost 3 bases, J lost 2 bases, and 12 bases lay in between. The CDR3 has 15 amino acids. Looked up from germline, CDR1 is LNHDA and CDR2 is SQIVND (reference sequence). Specimen: PBMCs, collected at disease progression, from a patient treated with ibrutinib. The V and J genes are TRBV19 and TRBJ2-3; D is ambiguous. The sequence derives from a human donor with chronic lymphocytic leukemia. DNA of the CDR3: TGTGCCAGTAGTATGATTCACGTATACACAGATACGCAGTATTTT. This translates into CASSMIHVYTDTQYF.